A selection of T cell receptor beta chains follows, all from one sample in a study of radiation and T cells in renal cell carcinoma. Profiling relied on immunoSEQ multiplex PCR, and the TCRdb table lists in-frame clones only, not all of them. The sample has around 140,000 clones, less than 85% seen once; the top ten hold under 30%. The sequenced sample was blood, obtained from a patient whose treatment included radiotherapy and nephrectomy. The source is a woman in her fifties or sixties with renal cell carcinoma. Each CDR3 is given with its conserved first and last residue. The order of the fields is clone size, D gene, V gene, J gene, CDR3 protein, CDR3 DNA. The D gene is left open where the match is weak. Clone size is not always given. Where it is, it says once, few, many or a class for expanded clones.

NA	NA	TRBV19	TRBJ2-5	CASSVNFGETQYF	TGTGCCAGTAGTGTAAACTTTGGCGAGACCCAGTACTTC
NA	NA	TRBV7-2	TRBJ2-7	CASLGAGYEQYF	TGTGCCAGCCTCGGGGCGGGCTACGAGCAGTACTTC
NA	TRBD1	TRBV7-2	TRBJ1-4	CASSLGQTNEKLFF	TGTGCCAGCAGCCTGGGACAGACTAATGAAAAACTGTTTTTT
NA	NA	TRBV4-3	TRBJ2-3	CASSQGERTDTQYF	TGCGCCAGCAGCCAAGGGGAGCGCACAGATACGCAGTATTTT
few	TRBD1	TRBV30	TRBJ1-1	CAWSRDRGTEAFF	TGTGCCTGGAGCCGGGACAGGGGGACTGAAGCTTTCTTT
NA	NA	TRBV15	TRBJ1-5	CATSALLRRDYQPQHF	TGTGCCACCAGCGCCCTACTTCGTCGGGATTATCAGCCCCAGCATTTT
NA	TRBD2	TRBV5-4	TRBJ2-7	CASSLVVAGADEQYF	TGTGCCAGCAGCTTGGTGGTAGCGGGAGCCGACGAGCAGTACTTC
NA	TRBD1	TRBV9	TRBJ1-3	CASSVDGTGNGNTIYF	TGTGCCAGCAGCGTAGACGGGACAGGGAACGGAAACACCATATATTTT
NA	TRBD1	TRBV18	TRBJ1-3	CASSPGQGEVSTIYF	TGTGCCAGCTCACCAGGACAGGGCGAAGTCAGCACCATATATTTT
once	NA	TRBV9	TRBJ2-7	CASSVEGRADEQYF	TGTGCCAGCAGCGTAGAAGGTCGGGCGGACGAGCAGTACTTC
NA	NA	TRBV19	TRBJ1-2	CASNLDAARSYTF	TGTGCCAGTAACCTGGACGCAGCTCGTAGCTACACCTTC
NA	NA	TRBV6-1	TRBJ1-2	CASSEGGSWGRYTF	TGTGCCAGCAGTGAAGGGGGATCATGGGGACGCTACACCTTC
NA	TRBD1	TRBV4-3	TRBJ2-7	CASSQRGREQYF	TGCGCCAGCAGCCAGAGGGGGCGTGAGCAGTACTTC
few	NA	TRBV2	TRBJ1-5	CASSLSLGSNQPQHF	TGTGCCAGCAGTCTCAGCTTGGGGAGCAATCAGCCCCAGCATTTT
NA	NA	TRBV9	TRBJ1-4	CASSATSYNEKLFF	TGTGCCAGCAGCGCGACCTCTTATAATGAAAAACTGTTTTTT
NA	TRBD1	TRBV5-4	TRBJ2-7	CASSLAGNRGYEQYF	TGTGCCAGCAGCTTGGCCGGTAACAGGGGATACGAGCAGTACTTC
NA	NA	TRBV7-2	TRBJ2-5	CASSLFGQETQYF	TGTGCCAGCAGCTTATTCGGGCAAGAGACCCAGTACTTC
NA	NA	TRBV6-6	TRBJ1-1	CASSYSKARDTEAFF	TGTGCCAGCAGTTACTCGAAGGCCAGGGACACTGAAGCTTTCTTT
NA	NA	TRBV5-1	TRBJ1-1	CASSLLATGNTEAFF	TGCGCCAGCAGCTTGTTGGCCACGGGAAACACTGAAGCTTTCTTT
NA	NA	TRBV9	TRBJ2-2	CASSVVPGAGTGELFF	TGTGCCAGCAGCGTAGTTCCGGGTGCGGGAACCGGGGAGCTGTTTTTT
NA	NA	TRBV4-1	TRBJ2-4	CASSQDDRTGEANIQYF	TGCGCCAGCAGCCAAGATGATCGGACCGGGGAAGCAAACATTCAGTACTTC
once	NA	TRBV25-1	TRBJ2-3	CASIGGRSTDTQYF	TGTGCCAGCATAGGTGGGAGGAGCACAGATACGCAGTATTTT
NA	NA	TRBV14	TRBJ2-1	CASSQVNTLIYNEQFF	TGTGCCAGCAGCCAAGTTAATACACTTATCTACAATGAGCAGTTCTTC
NA	NA	TRBV19	TRBJ2-3	CASSIGEHTDTQYF	TGTGCCAGTAGTATCGGGGAGCACACAGATACGCAGTATTTT
few	NA	TRBV7-2	TRBJ2-7	CASSSNYDSYEQYF	TGTGCCAGCAGCTCCAACTATGACTCCTACGAGCAGTACTTC
NA	NA	TRBV27	TRBJ2-3	CAIMSQGNTQYF	TGTGCCATCATGTCCCAGGGAAATACGCAGTATTTT
NA	NA	TRBV6-1	TRBJ1-5	CASSELRGGYSNQPQHF	TGTGCCAGCAGTGAACTCCGAGGAGGGTATAGCAATCAGCCCCAGCATTTT
NA	NA	TRBV7-2	TRBJ2-7	CASSSGSGLGYEQYF	TGTGCCAGCAGCTCCGGGAGCGGGTTGGGCTACGAGCAGTACTTC
NA	NA	TRBV28	TRBJ1-5	CASSTIRAAQYPQHF	TGTGCCAGCAGTACGATAAGGGCCGCGCAATATCCCCAGCATTTT
few	TRBD1	TRBV5-1	TRBJ2-2	CASGQGAVSGELFF	TGCGCCAGCGGCCAGGGGGCGGTGTCCGGGGAGCTGTTTTTT
once	NA	TRBV4-1	TRBJ2-3	CASSQDLGTSVGDTQYF	TGCGCCAGCAGCCAAGATCTTGGGACGTCGGTCGGGGATACGCAGTATTTT
NA	NA	TRBV27	TRBJ2-7	CASSLEGVYEQYF	TGTGCCAGCAGTTTAGAGGGGGTCTACGAGCAGTACTTC
NA	NA	TRBV7-2	TRBJ2-7	CASSLARDYEQYF	TGTGCCAGCAGCTTAGCCCGGGACTACGAGCAGTACTTC
NA	TRBD1	TRBV18	TRBJ1-1	CASSPLQGAYTEAFF	TGTGCCAGCTCACCTCTACAGGGGGCGTACACTGAAGCTTTCTTT
NA	NA	TRBV5-4	TRBJ1-4	CASSLELSRAREKLFF	TGTGCCAGCAGCTTGGAATTGAGCCGGGCTCGTGAAAAACTGTTTTTT
NA	NA	TRBV5-1	TRBJ1-5	CASSLAPGTDSNQPQHF	TGCGCCAGCAGCTTGGCCCCGGGCACGGATAGCAATCAGCCCCAGCATTTT
NA	TRBD2	TRBV11-3	TRBJ2-1	CASSPTSGDYEQFF	TGTGCCAGCAGCCCCACTAGCGGCGATTATGAGCAGTTCTTC
NA	NA	TRBV29-1	TRBJ2-7	CSGGAGQDEQYF	TGCAGCGGGGGGGCCGGACAGGACGAGCAGTACTTC
NA	NA	TRBV4-2	TRBJ2-7	CASSQDPVDRRYEQYF	TGTGCCAGCAGCCAAGACCCGGTTGACCGCCGATACGAGCAGTACTTC
NA	NA	TRBV5-1	TRBJ2-2	CASSLGPQGDTGELFF	TGCGCCAGCAGCTTGGGTCCACAGGGCGACACCGGGGAGCTGTTTTTT
NA	NA	TRBV6-5	TRBJ1-1	CASRTKRNTEAFF	TGTGCCAGCCGGACAAAACGTAACACTGAAGCTTTCTTT
NA	NA	TRBV10-3	TRBJ1-2	CAISEDGRSYGYTF	TGTGCCATCAGTGAGGACGGGCGGTCTTATGGCTACACCTTC
NA	NA	TRBV10-1	TRBJ2-7	CASSDRGANVYEQYF	TGCGCCAGCAGTGATCGGGGGGCTAATGTCTACGAGCAGTACTTC
NA	NA	TRBV5-1	TRBJ1-6	CASSLDRNYNSPLHF	TGCGCCAGCAGCTTGGACAGGAACTATAATTCACCCCTCCACTTT
few	TRBD2	TRBV19	TRBJ2-1	CASSRSGVSSYNEQFF	TGTGCCAGTAGTAGGAGCGGGGTGAGCTCCTACAATGAGCAGTTCTTC
NA	NA	TRBV5-1	TRBJ2-6	CASSPSAGANVLTF	TGCGCCAGCAGCCCAAGTGCTGGGGCCAACGTCCTGACTTTC
NA	TRBD1	TRBV7-2	TRBJ1-1	CASSRLQGDEAFF	TGTGCCAGCAGCCGTCTACAGGGGGATGAAGCTTTCTTT
NA	TRBD2	TRBV5-4	TRBJ2-7	CASSSGLAPYEQYF	TGTGCCAGCAGCTCCGGACTAGCGCCCTACGAGCAGTACTTC
NA	NA	TRBV7-2	TRBJ2-1	CASSLAYNEQFF	TGTGCCAGCAGCTTAGCCTACAATGAGCAGTTCTTC